This T cell receptor beta chain comes out of a study of T cells in Graves' hyperthyroidism and ophthalmopathy. Amplification of TCR beta CDR3 regions used RNA as the template. Using the HTBI primer set, a first-round RT-PCR was run on the TCR CDR3. TCRdb recomputed calls from the multiplex PCR reads with MiXCR, one row per CDR3 protein. The table shows around 350,000 distinct CDR3 sequences, with around 13% occurring only once. Unmatched junction bases numbered 7, after V lost 4 bases and J lost 4 bases. The CDR3 totals 16 residues. CDR1 and CDR2 from the germline V gene are MNHNS and SASEGT. Patients with uncontrolled infections, other autoimmune diseases, pregnancy or lactation were excluded. Study results and limitations: Classification by a 13 V-J model distinguished ophthalmopathy from stable hyperthyroidism.

The sample holds many counts of this clonotype. Its antigen remains unknown. Sequencing was carried out using blood. This receptor was obtained from a woman aged 25 to 39 with Graves' ophthalmopathy. The rearrangement uses TRBV6-1 and TRBJ2-3, with 11 bases fitting TRBD1. CDR3 bases: TGTGCCAGCAGTGCCCCTCCGGGACAGGGGGCAGATACGCAGTATTTT. Its translation: CASSAPPGQGADTQYF.